This TCR beta chain was obtained from a study of cytomegalovirus exposure and HLA in healthy donors. Study-level points and caveats: 164 TCR beta chains were listed as cytomegalovirus-associated. A later analysis found first-cohort TCR clusters tended to co-occur in the 95 to 150 validation repertoires.

Sequencing used immunoSEQ multiplex PCR; TCRdb keeps in-frame clones, though not all of them. There are some 240,000 clones in the sample; less than 85% occur only once, and about 6% lies in the top ten. On this clone: Its antigen is currently unknown.

The CDR3 is made up of 12 amino acids. V was clipped by 4 bases and J by 4 bases, with 7 bases between them. Germline V lookup: CDR1 SGHRS, CDR2 YFSETQ. Donors came from a validation cohort of about 120 subjects, distinct from the first 666-subject cohort. The sequencing sample was made of PBMCs. The origin of this receptor is a woman aged 18-30 years in good health and CMV-seronegative. The gene calls are TRBV5-1 and TRBJ2-3; D is unresolved. DNA for the CDR3: TGCGCCAGCAGCCTGCGTCCAGATACGCAGTATTTT. Amino acid sequence: CASSLRPDTQYF.